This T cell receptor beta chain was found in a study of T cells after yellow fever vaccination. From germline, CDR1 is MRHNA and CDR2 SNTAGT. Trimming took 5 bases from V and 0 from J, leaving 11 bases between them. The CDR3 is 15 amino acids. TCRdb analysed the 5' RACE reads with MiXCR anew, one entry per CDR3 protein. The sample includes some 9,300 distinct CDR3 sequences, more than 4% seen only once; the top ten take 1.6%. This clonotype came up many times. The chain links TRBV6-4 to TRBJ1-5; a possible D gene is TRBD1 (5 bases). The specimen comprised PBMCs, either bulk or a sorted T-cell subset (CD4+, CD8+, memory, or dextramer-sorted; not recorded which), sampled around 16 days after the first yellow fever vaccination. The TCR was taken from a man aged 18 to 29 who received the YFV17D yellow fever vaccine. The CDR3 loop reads CASSPEGNSNQPQHF. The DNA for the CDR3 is TGTGCCAGCAGTCCCGAGGGGAATAGCAATCAGCCCCAGCATTTT.